Listed below are T cell receptor beta chains from one sample, sequenced in a study of blood T cell repertoires in COVID-19. Some clones are missing from TCRdb's copy, which holds only in-frame ones; the method was immunoSEQ multiplex PCR. The data show about 130,000 clones, with around four fifths seen just once and more than 5% held by the top ten. What was sequenced was PBMCs or T cells enriched from blood (not recorded which). The origin of the receptors is a woman in her forties or fifties who had recovered from COVID-19. CDR3s include the opening cysteine and the closing phenylalanine or tryptophan. D genes are given only for firm matches. A row's size may be missing; if present it is once, few, many or a size class.

size | J | V | D | DNA | CDR3
NA | TRBJ1-1 | TRBV18 | TRBD1 | TGTGCCAGCTCAGGCTGGACAGGGGGCACTGAAGCTTTCTTT | CASSGWTGGTEAFF
NA | TRBJ1-1 | TRBV28 | NA | TGTGCCAGCAGTTCTCAGGACACTGAAGCTTTCTTT | CASSSQDTEAFF
NA | TRBJ1-4 | TRBV13 | NA | TGTGCCAGCAGCTTATGGGGGGGCTCGTCAGGCGAAAAACTGTTTTTT | CASSLWGGSSGEKLFF
NA | TRBJ2-1 | TRBV20-1 | NA | TGCAGTGCGGCCCCGTACAATGAGCAGTTCTTC | CSAAPYNEQFF
NA | TRBJ1-2 | TRBV28 | NA | TGTGCCAGCATGGCGGGGGGCCTAGATGGCTACACCTTC | CASMAGGLDGYTF
NA | TRBJ1-5 | TRBV7-8 | TRBD1 | TGTGCCAGCAGCTTAAGCAGGGGGGATCAGCCCCAGCATTTT | CASSLSRGDQPQHF
once | TRBJ1-3 | TRBV7-9 | NA | TGTGCCAGCAGCGGCAGGGTCGCTGGAAACACCATATATTTT | CASSGRVAGNTIYF
NA | TRBJ1-3 | TRBV7-6 | NA | TGTGCCAGCAGCTCCTTACCTTTCTGGACTCGATCCGGAAACACCATATATTTT | CASSSLPFWTRSGNTIYF
NA | TRBJ2-3 | TRBV11-2 | NA | TGTGCCAGCAGCTCCTTGGGGGCCACGGGACCCAGCCTAGATACGCAGTATTTT | CASSSLGATGPSLDTQYF
once | TRBJ2-7 | TRBV3-1/TRBV3-2 | NA | TGTGCCAGCGCGCCCAGCGGGTCTTTTCAGTACTTC | CASAPSGSFQYF
NA | TRBJ1-5 | TRBV23-1 | TRBD1 | TGCGCCAGCAGTCAAGGGACAGGGCTCAATCAGCCCCAGCATTTT | CASSQGTGLNQPQHF
once | TRBJ1-6 | TRBV28 | TRBD1 | TGTGCCAGCAGTTCCCCCTGGGCTGTGGGACAGAGCTCCTATAATTCACCCCTCCACTTT | CASSSPWAVGQSSYNSPLHF
NA | TRBJ2-4 | TRBV9 | NA | TGTGCCAGCAGCGTAGAAGGAGACCCCCCCGACATTCAGTACTTC | CASSVEGDPPDIQYF
once | TRBJ1-5 | TRBV19 | NA | TGTGCCAGTAGTTGGCCGAAGACAGGTTATTATCAGCCCCAGCATTTT | CASSWPKTGYYQPQHF
NA | TRBJ2-2 | TRBV3-1/TRBV3-2 | NA | TGTGCCAGCAGAACAGGGTCCGGGGAGCTGTTTTTT | CASRTGSGELFF
NA | TRBJ1-4 | TRBV7-9 | TRBD1 | TGTGCCAGCAGAACCGGGACAGGGTCTGAAAAACTGTTTTTT | CASRTGTGSEKLFF
NA | TRBJ2-1 | TRBV20-1 | NA | TGCAGTGAACTAGGGAGCGATGAGCAGTTCTTC | CSELGSDEQFF
NA | TRBJ1-6 | TRBV7-6 | NA | TGTGCCAGCAGCTCCCATCAGACCCTCCACTTT | CASSSHQTLHF
once | TRBJ2-1 | TRBV5-4 | TRBD2 | TGTGCCAGCAGCTTGGAACGGGCGCGGGGGGGCCATGAGCAGTTCTTC | CASSLERARGGHEQFF
many | TRBJ2-3 | TRBV28 | TRBD2 | TGTGCCAGCAGTCCGGGACTAGCGGCCGATTTTTTCACAGATACGCAGTATTTT | CASSPGLAADFFTDTQYF
NA | TRBJ2-2 | TRBV14 | NA | TGTGCCAGCAGGCAGGGGATAAACACCGGGGAGCTGTTTTTT | CASRQGINTGELFF
NA | TRBJ1-6 | TRBV10-1 | NA | TGCGCCAGCAGTGAGTCGGACAGATCACCCCTCCACTTT | CASSESDRSPLHF
NA | TRBJ1-5 | TRBV28 | TRBD1 | TGTGCCAGCAGCTTAGGGGGCGGAATTCAGCCCCAGCATTTT | CASSLGGGIQPQHF
NA | TRBJ2-1 | TRBV6-5 | NA | TGTGCCAGCAGTTACTCCCTATATAACGGTGAGCAGTTCTTC | CASSYSLYNGEQFF
NA | TRBJ2-7 | TRBV25-1 | NA | TGTGCCAGCAGTGAATCTCTGGACAGTCTATACGAGCAGTACTTC | CASSESLDSLYEQYF
once | TRBJ2-2 | TRBV2 | NA | TGTGCCAGCAGTGAAGAGGGGGTCGGGGAGCTGTTTTTT | CASSEEGVGELFF
NA | TRBJ2-2 | TRBV28 | NA | TGTGCCAGCAGCTTTATGACAGGGAGGTACGCCGGGGAGCTGTTTTTT | CASSFMTGRYAGELFF
many | TRBJ1-1 | TRBV7-3 | NA | TGTGCCAGCAGCTCTTACGGAGGAGAAGCTTTCTTT | CASSSYGGEAFF
NA | TRBJ2-7 | TRBV11-1 | NA | TGTGCCAGCAGCTCGGACGCGGGGGCTTACGAGCAGTACTTC | CASSSDAGAYEQYF
NA | TRBJ2-2 | TRBV30 | TRBD2 | TGTGCCTGGACTAGCGGGGGATCGAACACCGGGGAGCTGTTTTTT | CAWTSGGSNTGELFF
NA | TRBJ1-2 | TRBV18 | TRBD1 | TGTGCCAGCTCACCACCGGACAGGGAGGTTTCGGAAGGCTACACCTTC | CASSPPDREVSEGYTF
NA | TRBJ1-2 | TRBV7-9 | TRBD1 | TGTGCCAGCAGCTTAAGGGGGCCGCCCGCTTATGGCTACACCTTC | CASSLRGPPAYGYTF
once | TRBJ1-1 | TRBV11-3 | TRBD1 | TGTGCCAGCAGCTTAGGTACAGGGGCGACTGAAGCTTTCTTT | CASSLGTGATEAFF
NA | TRBJ1-1 | TRBV27 | NA | TGTGCCAGCAGTTTACGGGAACCACGTGTTGGCGCTGAAGCTTTCTTT | CASSLREPRVGAEAFF
NA | TRBJ1-4 | TRBV5-4 | TRBD1 | TGTGCCAGCAGCATAGACAGGGACGGACTGTTTTTT | CASSIDRDGLFF
NA | TRBJ1-5 | TRBV6-5 | TRBD1 | TGTGCCAGCCGCGAACTACAGGGGAAGGCCCAGCATTTT | CASRELQGKAQHF
NA | TRBJ1-2 | TRBV7-9 | TRBD1 | TGTGCCAGCAGCTACCAGACAGGGACAATTCACCCCGACTATGGCTACACCTTC | CASSYQTGTIHPDYGYTF
once | TRBJ1-6 | TRBV7-2 | NA | TGTGCCAGCAGCCCGGGGGGGGCTGGGGTCACCCTCCACTTT | CASSPGGAGVTLHF
NA | TRBJ1-2 | TRBV28 | NA | TGTGCCAGCAGTTTATCACCGGAGACTAGCTATGGCTACACCTTC | CASSLSPETSYGYTF
NA | TRBJ1-3 | TRBV2 | TRBD1 | TGTGCCAGCAGTGGGATGACTAAGGGGGCCTCTGGAAACACCATATATTTT | CASSGMTKGASGNTIYF
NA | TRBJ2-6 | TRBV7-2 | NA | TGTGCCAGCAGCTTAGGGCCCTCTGGGGCCAACGTCCTGACTTTC | CASSLGPSGANVLTF
NA | TRBJ2-5 | TRBV24-1 | NA | TGTGCCACCAGTGATCCAACACAGAACCCACCCCAGTACTTC | CATSDPTQNPPQYF
once | TRBJ1-6 | TRBV6-5 | TRBD1 | TGTGCCAGCAGTTACTCGGGCCAGGGGGGTTCACCCCTCCACTTT | CASSYSGQGGSPLHF
once | TRBJ1-5 | TRBV2 | TRBD1 | TGTGCCAGCATAACCCGGACAGGGGCTAGCAATCAGCCCCAGCATTTT | CASITRTGASNQPQHF
NA | TRBJ1-4 | TRBV2 | TRBD1 | TGTGCCAGCAGTGATCGGGACAGCAATGAAAAACTGTTTTTT | CASSDRDSNEKLFF
NA | TRBJ1-1 | TRBV3-1/TRBV3-2 | TRBD1 | TGTGCCAGCAGCCATTCCGGGACAGGGGGCTTGAACACTGAAGCTTTCTTT | CASSHSGTGGLNTEAFF
NA | TRBJ2-6 | TRBV10-1 | NA | TGCGCCTGGAGGACAGAGAATTCCTCTGGGGCCAACGTCCTGACTTTC | CAWRTENSSGANVLTF
NA | TRBJ1-1 | TRBV28 | TRBD1 | TGTGCCAGCAGTATTACTGGGACAGGTACTGAAGCTTTCTTT | CASSITGTGTEAFF
NA | TRBJ2-1 | TRBV5-4 | NA | TGTGCCAGCGGGGAGGACTACAATGAGCAGTTCTTC | CASGEDYNEQFF
NA | TRBJ2-5 | TRBV7-3 | NA | TGTGCCAGCAGCTTACAGGGACTTCAGGGGGGGACCCAGTACTTC | CASSLQGLQGGTQYF
NA | TRBJ1-3 | TRBV19 | NA | TGTGCCAGTAGTGGGAGAGGCTCTGGAAACACCATATATTTT | CASSGRGSGNTIYF
few | TRBJ2-7 | TRBV7-8 | NA | TGTGCCAGCAGCGACAGGTCCAACTACGAGCAGTACTTC | CASSDRSNYEQYF
NA | TRBJ1-1 | TRBV27 | TRBD1 | TGTGCCAGCAGCGAGACAGGGTACACTGAAGCTTTCTTT | CASSETGYTEAFF
NA | TRBJ2-2 | TRBV2 | NA | TGTGCCAGCGGCGACGCTAGCAGCGCCGGGGAGCTGTTTTTT | CASGDASSAGELFF
once | TRBJ1-1 | TRBV19 | TRBD1 | TGTGCCAGTAAGGGGGCAGGGGAGACTTTCTTT | CASKGAGETFF
NA | TRBJ2-7 | TRBV28 | NA | TGTGCCAGCAGGGCAGGGACCTACGAGCAGTACTTC | CASRAGTYEQYF
NA | TRBJ1-4 | TRBV19 | TRBD1 | TGTGCCAGTAGAAGGACAGGGCTTAATGAAAAACTGTTTTTT | CASRRTGLNEKLFF